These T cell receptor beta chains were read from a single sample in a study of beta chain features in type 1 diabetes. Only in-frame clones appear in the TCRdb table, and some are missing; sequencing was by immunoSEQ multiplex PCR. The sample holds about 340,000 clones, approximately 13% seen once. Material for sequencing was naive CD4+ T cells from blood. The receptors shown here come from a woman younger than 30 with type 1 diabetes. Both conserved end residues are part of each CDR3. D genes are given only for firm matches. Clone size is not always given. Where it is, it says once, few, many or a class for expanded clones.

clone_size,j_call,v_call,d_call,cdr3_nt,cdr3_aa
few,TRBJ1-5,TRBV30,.,TGTGCCTGGACCCCACCCGGGGGTAGGGCCCAGCATTTT,CAWTPPGGRAQHF
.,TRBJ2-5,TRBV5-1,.,TGCGCCAGCAGCAGGGGTAACCAAGAGACCCAGTACTTC,CASSRGNQETQYF
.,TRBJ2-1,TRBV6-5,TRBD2,TGTGCCAGCAGTTACAGGACTAGCGGGAGCGGGGAGCAGTTCTTC,CASSYRTSGSGEQFF
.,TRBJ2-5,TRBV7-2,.,TGTGCCAGCAGCAAACCGACAGAGCAAGAGACCCAGTACTTC,CASSKPTEQETQYF
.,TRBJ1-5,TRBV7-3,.,TGTGCCAGCAGCTTGGAGTTGAATCAGCCCCAGCATTTT,CASSLELNQPQHF
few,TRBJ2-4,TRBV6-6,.,TGTGCCAGCAGCCACAGGGTGACGGCCAAAAACATTCAGTACTTC,CASSHRVTAKNIQYF
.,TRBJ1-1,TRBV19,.,TGTGCCAGTAGTCCCGTCACGAAGGGAGGAACTGAAGCTTTCTTT,CASSPVTKGGTEAFF
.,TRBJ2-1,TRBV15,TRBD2,TGTGCCACCAGCCCCCGAAGAGGAGCGGGACTACAAGAGCAGTTCTTC,CATSPRRGAGLQEQFF
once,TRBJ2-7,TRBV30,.,TGTGCCTGGGGAATCCAGGGAACCTACGAGCAGTACTTC,CAWGIQGTYEQYF
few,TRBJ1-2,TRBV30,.,TGTGCCTGGAGCGCACCCAGGGGCTATGGCTACACCTTC,CAWSAPRGYGYTF
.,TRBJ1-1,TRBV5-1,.,TGCGCCAGCAGCCCACTCCTTCCCCGGGACACTGAAGCTTTCTTT,CASSPLLPRDTEAFF
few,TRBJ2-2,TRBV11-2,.,TGTGCCAGCAGCTGGTCAGGGGCGAACACCGGGGAGCTGTTTTTT,CASSWSGANTGELFF
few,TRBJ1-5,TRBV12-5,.,TGTGCTAGTGGTTTGCTCTCTCAGCCCCAGCATTTT,CASGLLSQPQHF
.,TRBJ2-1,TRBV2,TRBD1,TGTGCCACCACCTTACGGACAGGGGACAATGAGCAGTTCTTC,CATTLRTGDNEQFF
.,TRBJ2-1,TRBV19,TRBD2,TGTGCCATCGGGGGCCGTAGCGGGAACTCCTACAATGAGCAGTTCTTC,CAIGGRSGNSYNEQFF
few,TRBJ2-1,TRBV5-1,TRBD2,TGCGCCAGCAGCTCGGTGGGAGGGATTAGCTCCTACAATGAGCAGTTCTTC,CASSSVGGISSYNEQFF
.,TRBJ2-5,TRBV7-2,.,TGTGCCAGCAGCTTACTGCCGGGCGGGGCGGCGGAACAAGAGACCCAGTACTTC,CASSLLPGGAAEQETQYF
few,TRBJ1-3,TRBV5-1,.,TGCGCCAGCAGCTTGGAACCCCGCAGCTCTGGAAACACCATATATTTT,CASSLEPRSSGNTIYF
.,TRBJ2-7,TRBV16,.,TGTGCCAGCAGCCCCCACCCTAGACCGATTGCCTACGAGCAGTACTTC,CASSPHPRPIAYEQYF
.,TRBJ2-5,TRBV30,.,TGTGCCTGGGGTGCCGGCGGTCAAGAGACCCAGTACTTC,CAWGAGGQETQYF
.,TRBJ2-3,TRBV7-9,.,TGTGCCAGCAGCCCCGGGACATGGGGAGATACGCAGTATTTT,CASSPGTWGDTQYF
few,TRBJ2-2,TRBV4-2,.,TGTGCCAGCAGCCAATCGACTTCCGGGGAGCTGTTTTTT,CASSQSTSGELFF
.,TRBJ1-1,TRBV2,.,TGTGCCAGCAGTCCTGAGATGAACACTGAAGCTTTCTTT,CASSPEMNTEAFF
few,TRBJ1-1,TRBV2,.,TGTGCCAGCGGCGGCAAGCGGCAGACAAACACTGAAGCTTTCTTT,CASGGKRQTNTEAFF
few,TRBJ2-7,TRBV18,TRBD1,TGTGCCAGCTCATCAAGACAGGGGAGGAACTACGAGCAGTACTTC,CASSSRQGRNYEQYF
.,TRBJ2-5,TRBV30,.,TGTGCCTGGAGTGTACAGGGCACGGAGACCCAGTACTTC,CAWSVQGTETQYF
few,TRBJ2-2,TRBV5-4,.,TGTGCCAGCAGCGACCCTCGGGACACGGACACCGGGGAGCTGTTTTTT,CASSDPRDTDTGELFF
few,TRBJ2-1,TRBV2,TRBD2,TGTGCCAGCAGGATAGCCGGGGGGAGGAATGAGCAGTTCTTC,CASRIAGGRNEQFF
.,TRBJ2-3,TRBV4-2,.,TGTGCCAGCAGCAGCCCAGGGGAGGGAGATACGCAGTATTTT,CASSSPGEGDTQYF
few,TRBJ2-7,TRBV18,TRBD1,TGTGCCAGCTCACCACAACCGGGACAGGGATCTTACGAGCAGTACTTC,CASSPQPGQGSYEQYF
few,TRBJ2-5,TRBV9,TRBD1,TGTGCCAGCAGCTCTGGACAGGGGATAGCGCAAGAGACCCAGTACTTC,CASSSGQGIAQETQYF
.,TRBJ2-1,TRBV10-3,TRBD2,TGTGCCATCACGAGTAGCGGGATCTACAATGAGCAGTTCTTC,CAITSSGIYNEQFF
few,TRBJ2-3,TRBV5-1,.,TGCGCCAGCAGCTCGACACGGAGCACAGATACGCAGTATTTT,CASSSTRSTDTQYF
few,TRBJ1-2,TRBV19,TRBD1,TGTGCCAGTAGCCCCGGACTGACAGGGCTTACAGGCTACACCTTC,CASSPGLTGLTGYTF
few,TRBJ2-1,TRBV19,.,TGTGCCAGTAGTATACCGGGAGTGGAGGGTGAGCAGTTCTTC,CASSIPGVEGEQFF
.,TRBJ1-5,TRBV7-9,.,TGTGCCAGCAGCTTTGATGGGGCAGATCAGCCCCAGCATTTT,CASSFDGADQPQHF
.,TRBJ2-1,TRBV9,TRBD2,TGTGCCAGCAGCGTAGGAGGGACTAGCGGGAACCATGAGCAGTTCTTC,CASSVGGTSGNHEQFF
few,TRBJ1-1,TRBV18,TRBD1,TGTGCCAGCTCACCAAACAGGGGGTTGGACACTGAAGCTTTCTTT,CASSPNRGLDTEAFF
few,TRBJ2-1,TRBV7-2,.,TGTGCCAGCAGCTCGCCCGGTTTCGCCCCCAATGAGCAGTTCTTC,CASSSPGFAPNEQFF
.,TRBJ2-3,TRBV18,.,TGTGCCAGCTCACCGGACGTACTTGGGGCTAGCACAGATACGCAGTATTTT,CASSPDVLGASTDTQYF
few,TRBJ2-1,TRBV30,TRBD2,TGTGCCTGGAGTCTGACCATAGCGGGAGCCCCTTACAATGAGCAGTTCTTC,CAWSLTIAGAPYNEQFF
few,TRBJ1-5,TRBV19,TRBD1,TGTGCCAGTAGTCTTGGCAGGGGGCTTCGACAGCCCCAGCATTTT,CASSLGRGLRQPQHF
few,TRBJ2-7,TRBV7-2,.,TGTGCCAGCAGCTTAGATCCCGGGGTCTCCTACGAGCAGTACTTC,CASSLDPGVSYEQYF
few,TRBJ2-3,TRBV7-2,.,TGTGCCAGCAGCTTATGGGCAAGTAGCACAGATACGCAGTATTTT,CASSLWASSTDTQYF
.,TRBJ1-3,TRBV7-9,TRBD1,TGTGCCAGCAGCTCTACCCCACAGGGGCTCGGAAACACCATATATTTT,CASSSTPQGLGNTIYF